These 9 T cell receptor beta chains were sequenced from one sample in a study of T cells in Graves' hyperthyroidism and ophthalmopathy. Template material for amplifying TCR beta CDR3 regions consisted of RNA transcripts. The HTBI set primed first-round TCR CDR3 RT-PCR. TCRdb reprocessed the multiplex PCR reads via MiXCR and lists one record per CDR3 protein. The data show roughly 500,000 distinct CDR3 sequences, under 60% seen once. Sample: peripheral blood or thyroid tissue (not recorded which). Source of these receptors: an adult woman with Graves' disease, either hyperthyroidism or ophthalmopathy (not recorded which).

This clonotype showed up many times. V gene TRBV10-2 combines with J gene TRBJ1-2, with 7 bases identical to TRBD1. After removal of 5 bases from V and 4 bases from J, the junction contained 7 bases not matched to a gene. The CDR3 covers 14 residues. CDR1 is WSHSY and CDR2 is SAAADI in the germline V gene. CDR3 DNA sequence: TGCGCCAGCAGTAGGACAGGTTTATCCTATGGCTACACCTTC. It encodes CASSRTGLSYGYTF.

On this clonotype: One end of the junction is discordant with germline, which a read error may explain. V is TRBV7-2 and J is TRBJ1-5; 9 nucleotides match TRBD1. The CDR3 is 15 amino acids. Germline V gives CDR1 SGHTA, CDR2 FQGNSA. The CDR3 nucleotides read TGTGCCAGCAGCCGGACAGGGGACAGCAGTCAGCCCCAGCATTTT. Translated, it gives CASSRTGDSSQPQHF.

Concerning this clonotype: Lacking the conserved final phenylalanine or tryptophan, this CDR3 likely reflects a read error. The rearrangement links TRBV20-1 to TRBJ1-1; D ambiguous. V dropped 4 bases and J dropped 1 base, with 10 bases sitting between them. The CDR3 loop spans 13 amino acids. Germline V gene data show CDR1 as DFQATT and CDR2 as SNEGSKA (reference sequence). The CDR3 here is CSAIPDRNTEAFL. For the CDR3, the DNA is TGCAGTGCTATTCCGGATAGGAACACTGAAGCTTTCCTT.

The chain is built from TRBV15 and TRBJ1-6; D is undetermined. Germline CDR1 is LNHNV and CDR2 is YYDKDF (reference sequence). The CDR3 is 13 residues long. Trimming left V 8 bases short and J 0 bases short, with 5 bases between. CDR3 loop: CATRSSYNSPLHF. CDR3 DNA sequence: TGTGCCACCCGTAGCTCCTATAATTCACCCCTCCACTTT.

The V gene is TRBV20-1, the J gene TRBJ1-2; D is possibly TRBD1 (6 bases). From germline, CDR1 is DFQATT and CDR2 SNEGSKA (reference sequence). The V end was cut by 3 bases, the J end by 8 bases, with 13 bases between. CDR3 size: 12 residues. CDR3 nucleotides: TGCAGTGCTAGGCCTAGCGGGGGCGGCTACACCTTC. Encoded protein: CSARPSGGGYTF.

The CDR3 bases are TGTGCCAGCAGTGCTAGAGGCCCGGACATGGAAAATGAAAAACTGTTTTTT. It codes for CASSARGPDMENEKLFF. V usage is TRBV6-6 and J usage is TRBJ1-4; D possibly corresponds to TRBD1 (5 bases). The CDR3 has 17 residues. V shed 5 bases and J shed 5 bases, with 21 bases lying between them. Germline CDR1 and CDR2: MNHNY and SVGAGI (reference sequence).

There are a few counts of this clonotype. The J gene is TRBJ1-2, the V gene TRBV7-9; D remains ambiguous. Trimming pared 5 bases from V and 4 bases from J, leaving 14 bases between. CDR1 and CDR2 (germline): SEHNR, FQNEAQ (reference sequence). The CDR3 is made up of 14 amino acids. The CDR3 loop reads CASSKSGTFYGYTF. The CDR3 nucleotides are TGTGCCAGCAGCAAATCAGGCACCTTCTATGGCTACACCTTC.

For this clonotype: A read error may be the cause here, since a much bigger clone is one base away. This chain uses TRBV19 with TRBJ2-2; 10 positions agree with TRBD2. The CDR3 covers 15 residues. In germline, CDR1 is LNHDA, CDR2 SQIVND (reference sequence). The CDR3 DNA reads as TGTGCCAGTGGTATTTTACTAGCGGGAACCGGGGAGCTGTTTTTT. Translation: CASGILLAGTGELFF.

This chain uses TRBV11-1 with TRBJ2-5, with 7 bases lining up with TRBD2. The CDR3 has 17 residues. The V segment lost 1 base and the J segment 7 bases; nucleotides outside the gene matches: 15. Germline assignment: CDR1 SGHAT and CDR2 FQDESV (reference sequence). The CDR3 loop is CASSLGAQAGVGVTQYF. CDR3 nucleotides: TGTGCCAGCAGCTTAGGAGCACAGGCGGGAGTCGGGGTGACCCAGTACTTC.